This T cell receptor beta chain was obtained from a study of T cells in Graves' hyperthyroidism and ophthalmopathy. Researchers amplified the TCR beta CDR3 regions from RNA transcripts. The HTBI primer set was used in a first-round RT-PCR of the TCR CDR3. TCRdb used MiXCR to reprocess the multiplex PCR reads, holding one entry per CDR3 protein. The profile shows hundreds of thousands of distinct CDR3 sequences, 13% of them singletons. The CDR3 spans 13 residues. Germline assignment: CDR1 LNHDA and CDR2 SQIVND (reference sequence). Trimming removed 5 bases from V and 6 bases from J, with 11 bases in between. This clonotype was observed a handful of times.

This sequence joins TRBV19 and TRBJ2-1, with D tentatively TRBD2 (6 bases). Sequencing was done on a sample of blood. The receptor was isolated from a woman between 18 and 30 years old with Graves' hyperthyroidism. The CDR3 loop reads CASSHVAANEQFF. In DNA form, the CDR3 reads TGTGCCAGTAGTCATGTAGCGGCCAATGAGCAGTTCTTC.